This entry lists 26 T cell receptor beta chains sequenced from one sample in a study of CD8+ T cells in alopecia areata. Sequencing relied on a cDNA template that was reverse transcribed from extracted RNA. Profiled with immunoSEQ multiplex PCR; TCRdb holds only in-frame clones, not every one. The sample records some 130,000 clones, 45% to 65% being singletons. This material consisted of CD4+ T cells sorted from blood, taken at week 0. The receptors were sampled from a human donor with alopecia areata.

This clone was seen a handful of times. The CDR3: CASSQEKGWTQYF. The CDR3 nucleotides are TGCGCCAGCAGCCAAGAGAAGGGGTGGACCCAGTACTTC. The chain combines TRBV4-1 with TRBJ2-5, with D possibly being TRBD1 (5 bases). V was pared by 0 bases and J by 7 bases, with 9 bases between. The V gene's germline CDR1 is MGHRA and CDR2 YSYEKL. The length of the CDR3 is 13 residues.

The chain links TRBV9 to TRBJ2-5, with TRBD2 matching 7 bases. Germline trimming cut 2 bases from V and 0 bases from J; bases unmatched to any gene: 1. Germline-derived CDR1 and CDR2 are SGDLS and YYNGEE. The CDR3 extends over 14 amino acids. CDR3 DNA sequence: TGTGCCAGCAGCGTGGGGGGGTACCAAGAGACCCAGTACTTC. Protein product: CASSVGGYQETQYF.

This rearrangement joins TRBV6-5 to TRBJ1-2, with D tentatively TRBD1 (6 bases). The V gene's germline CDR1 is MNHEY and CDR2 SVGAGI. The V and J ends lost 0 bases and 4 bases respectively, with 12 bases between them. The CDR3 loop spans 15 amino acids. The CDR3, as DNA: TGTGCCAGCAGTTACTCTGGGGGGCAAATCTATGGCTACACCTTC. It is translated as CASSYSGGQIYGYTF.

This clone turned up a few times. The J gene is TRBJ2-5, the V gene TRBV6-1; a possible D gene is TRBD2 (6 bases). V lost 8 bases and J lost 9, with 16 bases in between. The CDR3 runs to 12 residues. Looked up from germline, CDR1 is MNHNS and CDR2 is SASEGT. The CDR3, as DNA: TGTGCCAGCCGGGACTGGGCCAGGGCCCAGTACTTC. Translating it yields CASRDWARAQYF.

The V gene is TRBV4-1, the J gene TRBJ2-5, with a weak D call TRBD2 (6 bases). Germline V CDR1 and CDR2: MGHRA, YSYEKL. The CDR3 covers 15 residues. Trimming cost V 5 bases and J 5 bases, with 18 bases left between them. The CDR3 DNA reads TGCGCCAGCAGCACTCAAGGTCCAGGGAGGGAGACCCAGTACTTC. Protein product: CASSTQGPGRETQYF.

With respect to this clone: Other DNA variants within this sample encode the same CDR3. This chain joins TRBV5-1 and TRBJ1-6, with 7 nucleotides matching TRBD1. Looked up from germline, CDR1 is SGHRS and CDR2 is YFSETQ. V lost 3 bases, J lost 9 bases, and 6 bases stayed unmatched. This CDR3 is 14 amino acids long. The CDR3 DNA follows: TGCGCCAGCAGCTCCGGGCAGGGGGGTTCACCCCTCCACTTT. It encodes CASSSGQGGSPLHF.

In this sample, this clone turned up a few times. The chain recombines TRBV7-9 with TRBJ2-7; D uncertain. In germline, CDR1 is SEHNR, CDR2 FQNEAQ (reference sequence). Trimming removed 1 base from V and 6 bases from J, with 10 bases in between. CDR3 size: 13 residues. The CDR3 region has the DNA TGTGCCAGCAGCTTAGTGTGGAAAGGCGAGCAGTACTTC. This sequence encodes CASSLVWKGEQYF.

This clone was counted between two and nine times. The V call is TRBV29-1, the J call TRBJ1-1; perhaps TRBD1 as D (5 bases). The CDR3 is 14 residues long. V was pared by 4 bases and J by 2 bases, with 14 bases between. Germline loops: CDR1 SQVTM, CDR2 ANQGSEA. As DNA, the CDR3 is TGCAGCGTTGCTAGGGACTCCTCTAACACTGAAGCTTTCTTT. Protein: CSVARDSSNTEAFF.

This clone was found once. The rearrangement links TRBV5-4 to TRBJ2-1, with TRBD2 matching over 8 bases. V shed 0 bases and J 1 base; nucleotides not matched to a gene: 3. Germline-derived CDR1 and CDR2 are SGHNT and YYREEE (reference sequence). CDR3 length equals 16 residues. CDR3 protein: CASSLVGGASYNEQFF. The CDR3 coding sequence is TGTGCCAGCAGCTTGGTCGGGGGGGCTTCCTACAATGAGCAGTTCTTC.

The rearrangement joins TRBV7-9 to TRBJ2-5; no reliable D call. V was trimmed by 2 bases and J by 3 bases, leaving 1 base between them. From germline, CDR1 is SEHNR and CDR2 FQNEAQ (reference sequence). The CDR3 contains 11 residues. The CDR3 sequence: CASSLKETQYF. The DNA of the CDR3 is TGTGCCAGCAGCTTAAAAGAGACCCAGTACTTC.

The chain uses TRBV6-6 and TRBJ1-1; no clear D. The V gene's germline CDR1 is MNHNY and CDR2 SVGAGI (reference sequence). The CDR3 loop spans 13 amino acids. Trimming removed 8 bases at V and 6 bases at J, with 16 bases between. DNA of the CDR3: TGTGCCAGCCGAGTGGGTCTCGGCGCTGAAGCTTTCTTT. It codes for CASRVGLGAEAFF.

CDR3 residues: CASGNTDTQYF. Here the CDR3 DNA reads TGTGCCAGCGGGAACACAGATACGCAGTATTTT. The V gene is TRBV7-3, the J gene TRBJ2-3; D is uncertain. V lost 8 bases, J lost 2 bases, and 5 bases lay in between. The CDR3 runs 11 residues. Germline CDR1 is SGHTA and CDR2 is FQGTGA.

The rearrangement links TRBV30 to TRBJ1-6; a possible D gene is TRBD1 (5 bases). CDR3 size: 13 residues. Germline CDR1 is GTSNPN and CDR2 is SVGIG (reference sequence). Trimming removed 1 base at V and 14 bases at J, with 15 bases between. CDR3: CAWSDRQRFTLHF. CDR3 DNA sequence: TGTGCCTGGAGTGACCGACAGCGATTCACCCTCCACTTT.

The chain links TRBV19 to TRBJ2-5; 9 bases line up with TRBD1. J lost 3 bases, V lost 8 bases, and 4 bases had no gene match. Per germline, CDR1 LNHDA and CDR2 SQIVND (reference sequence). The CDR3 contains 13 residues. CDR3 in DNA: TGTGCCAGTCTGGGACAGGGCGAAGAGACCCAGTACTTC. This encodes CASLGQGEETQYF.

Only a few counts were recorded for this clone. CDR3 in amino acids: CASSDRDRGPYTF. For the CDR3, the DNA is TGTGCCAGCAGTGATCGGGACAGGGGACCCTACACCTTC. V is TRBV27 and J is TRBJ1-2, with 10 bases matching TRBD1. CDR3 length: 13 amino acids. Losses at the gene ends were 5 bases for V and 10 bases for J; bases not matched to a gene: 7. The germline V gene encodes CDR1 MNHEY and CDR2 SMNVEV (reference sequence).

This clone was counted between two and nine times. CDR3 sequence reads: CASSFRQGSYGYTF. CDR3 bases: TGTGCCAGCAGTTTCAGGCAGGGTAGCTATGGCTACACCTTC. V and J are TRBV27 and TRBJ1-2, with TRBD1 as a possible D gene (5 bases). V was clipped by 3 bases and J by 4 bases, with 12 bases between them. The CDR3 sequence is 14 residues long. CDR1 and CDR2 (germline): MNHEY, SMNVEV (reference sequence).

This clone was seen more than once but under ten times. For the CDR3, the DNA is TGTGCCAGCACCTTGGGGCTAGCGGGGTGGGCAGATACGCAGTATTTT. It yields the protein CASTLGLAGWADTQYF. The chain links TRBV6-6 to TRBJ2-3, with 9 bases that match TRBD2. Germline V gene sequence: CDR1 MNHNY, CDR2 SVGAGI (reference sequence). The CDR3 is 16 residues long. The junction had 12 bases not matched to a gene; V was cut back by 7 bases and J by 4 bases.

The rearrangement uses TRBV19 and TRBJ1-2; 9 positions agree with TRBD1. The CDR3 is made up of 14 amino acids. Unmatched junction bases numbered 9, after V lost 6 bases and J lost 7 bases. Germline CDR1 and CDR2: LNHDA and SQIVND (reference sequence). The CDR3: CASSTSQGAGGYTF. The CDR3 region has the DNA TGTGCCAGTAGCACCTCACAGGGGGCTGGTGGCTACACCTTC.

The chain combines TRBV5-4 with TRBJ2-1; 7 nucleotides align to TRBD2. V dropped 5 bases and J dropped 7; count of bases not matched to a gene: 9. CDR3 size: 14 residues. Germline CDR1 reads SGHNT; CDR2 reads YYREEE (reference sequence). The CDR3 DNA sequence: TGTGCCAGCAGGCCTACTAGCGCGGGGAATGAGCAGTTCTTC. Encoded protein: CASRPTSAGNEQFF. The complete variable domain, with remaining parts taken from reference TRBV5-4 and TRBJ2-1, reads ETGVTQSPTHLIKTRGQQVTLRCSSQSGHNTVSWYQQALGQGPQFIFQYYREEENGRGNFPPRFSGLQFPNYSSELNVNALELDDSALYLCASRPTSAGNEQFFGPGTRLTVL.

The V gene is TRBV5-1, the J gene TRBJ2-1; D remains unclear. The CDR3 is 15 residues long. Germline CDR1 is SGHRS and CDR2 is YFSETQ. The V end was cut by 1 base, the J end by 1 base, with 9 bases between. The CDR3 here is CASSLHGGSYNEQFF. CDR3 coding DNA: TGCGCCAGCAGCTTGCACGGTGGTTCCTACAATGAGCAGTTCTTC.

The CDR3 sequence is CASSAGTALTDTQYF. The CDR3 DNA follows: TGTGCCAGCAGTGCCGGGACAGCTCTAACAGATACGCAGTATTTT. The gene calls are TRBV2 and TRBJ2-3; the match to TRBD1 covers 7 bases. Per germline, CDR1 SNHLY and CDR2 FYNNEI. The CDR3 is made up of 15 amino acids. Trimming took 4 bases from V and 3 from J; bases not matched to a gene: 7.

The V call is TRBV5-1, the J call TRBJ1-2; TRBD1 matches 11 bases. The CDR3 is 15 amino acids. The ends lost 3 bases at V and 3 bases at J; junction bases unmatched: 4. Germline CDR1 reads SGHRS; CDR2 reads YFSETQ. CDR3: CASSSDRGLDYGYTF. The DNA of the CDR3 is TGCGCCAGCAGCTCGGACAGGGGGCTCGACTATGGCTACACCTTC.

This clone was seen a few times. The rearrangement links TRBV29-1 to TRBJ2-2; 8 nucleotides agree with TRBD2. The junction had 10 bases not matched to a gene; V was cut back by 1 base and J by 6 bases. CDR3 size: 16 residues. Germline V gene lookup returns CDR1 SQVTM and CDR2 ANQGSEA. Written as DNA, the CDR3 is TGCAGCGTTGAAGTGAGGGCGGGAGGCTGGTCCGGGGAGCTGTTTTTT. It translates to CSVEVRAGGWSGELFF.

J is TRBJ2-1 and V is TRBV29-1; 8 bases map to TRBD2. Germline V gene lookup returns CDR1 SQVTM and CDR2 ANQGSEA. The junction had 3 bases not matched to a gene; V was cut back by 0 bases and J by 5 bases. This CDR3 region has 14 residues. The CDR3 here is CSVEDWRGDNEQFF. The CDR3 DNA sequence: TGCAGCGTTGAAGATTGGCGGGGGGACAATGAGCAGTTCTTC.

This rearrangement joins TRBV18 to TRBJ1-1; D not certain. This CDR3 comprises 14 residues. Trimming stripped 2 bases from V and 1 base from J, with 8 bases between. CDR1 is KGHSH and CDR2 is LQKENI in the germline V gene. DNA of the CDR3: TGTGCCAGCTCACCAAACGTGGAGAACACTGAAGCTTTCTTT. Amino acid sequence: CASSPNVENTEAFF.

The CDR3 DNA is TGCGCCAGCAGCCGCTCAAAAGGGCGGGGGGCCCGAGTTGAGCAGTTCTTC. It is translated as CASSRSKGRGARVEQFF. The chain has TRBV4-3 and TRBJ2-1, with 8 bases identical to TRBD2. The CDR3 length is 17 residues. Germline assignment: CDR1 LGHNA and CDR2 YSLEER. With 4 bases clipped from V and 9 bases from J, the junction kept 17 bases outside the gene matches.